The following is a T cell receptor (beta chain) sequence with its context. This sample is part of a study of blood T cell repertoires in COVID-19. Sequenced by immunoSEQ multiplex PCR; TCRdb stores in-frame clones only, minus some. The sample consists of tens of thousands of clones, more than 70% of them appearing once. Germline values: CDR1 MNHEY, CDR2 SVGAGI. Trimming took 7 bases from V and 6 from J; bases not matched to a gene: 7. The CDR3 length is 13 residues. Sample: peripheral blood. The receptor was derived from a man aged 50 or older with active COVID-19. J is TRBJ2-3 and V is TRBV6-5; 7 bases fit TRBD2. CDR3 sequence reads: CASTGGGRDTQYF. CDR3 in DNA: TGTGCCAGCACTGGGGGGGGGAGGGATACGCAGTATTTT.